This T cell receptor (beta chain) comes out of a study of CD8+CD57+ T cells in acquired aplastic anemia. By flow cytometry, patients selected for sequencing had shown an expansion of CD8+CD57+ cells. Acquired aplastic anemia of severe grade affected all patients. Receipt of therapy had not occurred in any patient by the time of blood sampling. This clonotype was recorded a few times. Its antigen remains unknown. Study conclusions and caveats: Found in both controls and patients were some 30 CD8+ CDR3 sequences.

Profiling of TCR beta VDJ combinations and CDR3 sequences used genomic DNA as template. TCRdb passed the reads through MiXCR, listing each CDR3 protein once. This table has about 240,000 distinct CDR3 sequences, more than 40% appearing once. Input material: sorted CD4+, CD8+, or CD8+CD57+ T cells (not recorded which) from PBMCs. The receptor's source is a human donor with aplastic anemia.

The CDR3 nucleotides read TGTGCCAGCAGCTTGGCAGCTACGGGGGCTACACAAGAGACCCAGTACTTC. This translates into CASSLAATGATQETQYF. V gene TRBV7-6 combines with J gene TRBJ2-5; D may correspond to TRBD1 or TRBD2 (6 bases each). Trimming pared 3 bases from V and 2 bases from J, leaving 19 bases between. Germline V lookup: CDR1 SGHVS, CDR2 FNYEAQ. CDR3 length equals 17 residues.